This record looks at one T cell receptor (beta chain) sequence and its context. Its antigen target is currently unknown. No base qualities exist here, and no much larger clone lies one base off it. The data were taken from a study of T cell clones after liver transplantation (dated by TCRdb to between 2019 and 2020). Study-level background: The samples were obtained from ITN030ST, a randomized trial that attempted immunosuppression withdrawal within 2 years after liver transplantation. The studied cohort comprised 8 liver transplant recipients, 3 classified as tolerant and 5 as non-tolerant. Donor-reactive T cell clones were identified by TCRbeta sequencing after a pre-transplant mixed lymphocyte reaction and then tracked in post-transplant blood. As an antigen-independent comparator for the donor-reactive sequences, third party-reactive TCRbeta sequences from pre-transplant MLRs were identified as well. The subjects received no induction therapy and were kept on standard immunosuppression until randomization at 12-24 months post-transplant. Blood samples were collected pre-transplant, then pre-randomization ahead of withdrawal, and finally post-randomization once withdrawal had either been completed or failed. Tolerance was defined as complete withdrawal of immunosuppression for at least one year without a rise in liver enzymes beyond twice the upper limit of normal. Three of the eight recipients were HCV-positive; the others were transplanted for non-autoimmune, non-viral indications.

High-throughput TCRbeta CDR3 sequencing of frozen genomic DNA was performed by immunoSEQ, with PCR amplification, mapping, bias correction and internal controls included. The paper's processing steps were these. Productive rearrangements were kept, and unique TCRbeta sequences were defined by CDR3 nucleotide sequence plus V and J gene. For classification of a sequence as donor-reactive, at least 5-fold expansion in CFSE-low cells relative to unstimulated pre-transplant cells and a frequency of at least 0.01% were required. Minimum frequency thresholds were set for each subject based on the unstimulated sample with the lowest template count, ensuring at least 90% detection power. Repertoire turnover was measured by Jensen-Shannon divergence between the top 1000 TCRbeta sequences post- and pre-transplant. Changes in detection of donor-reactive sequences were assessed with two-sided Fisher's exact tests. Not all clones reach the TCRdb copy of this immuneACCESS table, which keeps in-frame sequences only. Checked studies attribute under half of the gap to unresolved V genes and leave the rest unexplained. That table supplies the V and J calls and clone size; D and trimming were determined from the DNA. This sample comprises fewer than 80,000 clones, less than 90% of them detected only once. The top ten clones comprise around 2% of the sample.

As encoded in the germline V gene, CDR1 is SGHTA while CDR2 is FQGNSA. From the cysteine up to the phenylalanine, the CDR3 has a length of 13 residues. CDR3 DNA is the only sequence kept; it has 39 bases, read in frame from the first base. A distance of 10 bases separates the germline ends of V and J, which lose 3 bases and 7 bases respectively. Study-level results and caveats: The decline in donor-reactive sequences exceeded the decline in third party-reactive sequences, suggesting partial antigen-specific deletion that was unrelated to withdrawal success. In 5 of 8 subjects, regardless of tolerance or HCV status, circulating donor-reactive CD4 TCRbeta sequences dropped significantly post-transplant. When repertoire turnover was taken into account, detection of donor-reactive sequences was significantly reduced in 7 of 8 subjects for CD4 and in 8 of 8 subjects for CD8. Because no allograft tissue specimens were available, donor-reactive T cells may have migrated into the graft instead of being deleted. Conclusions were preliminary, limited by small, heterogeneous patient numbers and non-standardized post-transplant time points. Low numbers of available donor cells limited the measurable donor-reactive repertoire in two subjects.

Unstimulated PBMCs, after thawing, were stained for CD3, CD4 and CD8 and then FACS-sorted into CD3+CD4+ and CD3+CD8+ populations. Each of the 8 studied subjects was randomized to immunosuppression withdrawal. The Qiagen DNeasy Blood and Tissue Kit was used for isolation of genomic DNA. Sequencing used CD4+ T cells from blood, obtained less than 50 months after liver transplant. The sequence came from a human patient who received a liver transplant. In patients who had a transplant, some T cells may come from the graft donor. The sequence links TRBV7-2 to TRBJ2-1, and the D gene may be TRBD1, 5 bases matching. This receptor carries the CDR3 CASSFQGGNEQFF. The DNA reads TGTGCCAGCAGCTTTCAGGGTGGAAATGAGCAGTTCTTC.